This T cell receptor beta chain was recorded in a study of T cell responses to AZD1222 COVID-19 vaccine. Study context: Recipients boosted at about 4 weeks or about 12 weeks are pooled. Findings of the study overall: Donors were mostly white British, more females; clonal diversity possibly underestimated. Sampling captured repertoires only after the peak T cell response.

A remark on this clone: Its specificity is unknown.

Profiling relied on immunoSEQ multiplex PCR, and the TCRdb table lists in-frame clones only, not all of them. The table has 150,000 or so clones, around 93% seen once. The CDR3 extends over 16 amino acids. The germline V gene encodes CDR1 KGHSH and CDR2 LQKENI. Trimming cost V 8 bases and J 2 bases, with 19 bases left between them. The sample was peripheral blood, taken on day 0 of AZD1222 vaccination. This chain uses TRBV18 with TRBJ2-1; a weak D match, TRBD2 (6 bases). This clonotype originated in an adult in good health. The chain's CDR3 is CASASSGGGTYNEQFF. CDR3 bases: TGTGCCAGCGCCTCCAGCGGAGGCGGGACCTACAATGAGCAGTTCTTC.